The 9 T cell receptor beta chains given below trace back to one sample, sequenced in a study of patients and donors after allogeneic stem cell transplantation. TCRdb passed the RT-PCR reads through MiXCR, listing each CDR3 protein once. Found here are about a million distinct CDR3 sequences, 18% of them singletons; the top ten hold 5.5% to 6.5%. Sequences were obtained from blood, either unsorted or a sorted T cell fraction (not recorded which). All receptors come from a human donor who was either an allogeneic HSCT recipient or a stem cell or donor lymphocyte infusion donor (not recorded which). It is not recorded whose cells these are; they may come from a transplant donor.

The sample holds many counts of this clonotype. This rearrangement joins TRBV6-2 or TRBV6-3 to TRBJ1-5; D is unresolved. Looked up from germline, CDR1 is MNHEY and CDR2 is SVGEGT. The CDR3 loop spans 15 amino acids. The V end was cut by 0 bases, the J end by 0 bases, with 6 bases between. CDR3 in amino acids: CASSYSWDSNQPQHF. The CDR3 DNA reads TGTGCCAGCAGTTACTCCTGGGATAGCAATCAGCCCCAGCATTTT.

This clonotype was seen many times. DNA for the CDR3: TGTGCCAGCAGTTCCCCGACAGGAGACCCCTACGAGCAGTACTTC. Protein sequence: CASSSPTGDPYEQYF. J is TRBJ2-7 and V is TRBV12-3 or TRBV12-4; D possibly corresponds to TRBD1 (6 bases). The CDR3 totals 15 residues. V gave up 4 bases and J gave up 2 bases, with 15 bases separating them.

CDR3 coding DNA: TGTGCCAGCAGCTTGGGCCGGCGGGACTCCTACGAGCAGTACTTC. Translating gives CASSLGRRDSYEQYF. This rearrangement joins TRBV5-6 to TRBJ2-7; weak D call: TRBD2 (6 bases). Trimming took off 0 bases at V and 0 bases at J, with 10 bases between the two ends. Per germline, CDR1 SGHDT and CDR2 YYEEEE. The CDR3 is 15 residues long.

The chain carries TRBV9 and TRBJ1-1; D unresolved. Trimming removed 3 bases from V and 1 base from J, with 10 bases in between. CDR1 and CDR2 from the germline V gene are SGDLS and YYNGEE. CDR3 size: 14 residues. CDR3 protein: CASSAGPRNTEAFF. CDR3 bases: TGTGCCAGCAGCGCTGGACCTCGGAACACTGAAGCTTTCTTT.

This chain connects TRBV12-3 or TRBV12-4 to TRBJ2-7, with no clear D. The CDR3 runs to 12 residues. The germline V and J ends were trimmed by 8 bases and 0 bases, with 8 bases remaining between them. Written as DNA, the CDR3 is TGTGCCAGCGGGCGGAGCTCCTACGAGCAGTACTTC. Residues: CASGRSSYEQYF.

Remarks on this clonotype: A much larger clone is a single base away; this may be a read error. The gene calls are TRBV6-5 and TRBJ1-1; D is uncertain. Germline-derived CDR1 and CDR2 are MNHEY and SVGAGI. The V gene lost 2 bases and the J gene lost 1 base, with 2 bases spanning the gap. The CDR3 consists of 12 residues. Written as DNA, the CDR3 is TGTGCCAGCAGTTACCAGAACACTGAAGCTTTCTTT. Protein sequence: CASSYQNTEAFF.

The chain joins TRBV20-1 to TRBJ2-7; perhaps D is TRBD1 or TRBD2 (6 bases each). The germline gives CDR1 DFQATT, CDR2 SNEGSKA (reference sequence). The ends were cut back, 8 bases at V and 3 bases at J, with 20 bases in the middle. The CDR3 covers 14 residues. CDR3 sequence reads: CSLKRDGGGYEQYF. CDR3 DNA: TGCAGTCTAAAACGGGACGGAGGGGGCTACGAGCAGTACTTC.

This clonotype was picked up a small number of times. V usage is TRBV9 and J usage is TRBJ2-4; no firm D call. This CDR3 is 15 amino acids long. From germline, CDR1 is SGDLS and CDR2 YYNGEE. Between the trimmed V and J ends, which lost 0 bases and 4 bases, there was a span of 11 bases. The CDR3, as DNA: TGTGCCAGCAGCGTAGCTCCTACAGAAAAAAACATTCAGTACTTC. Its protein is CASSVAPTEKNIQYF. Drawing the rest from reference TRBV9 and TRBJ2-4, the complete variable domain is DSGVTQTPKHLITATGQRVTLRCSPRSGDLSVYWYQQSLDQGLQFLIQYYNGEERAKGNILERFSAQQFPDLHSELNLSSLELGDSALYFCASSVAPTEKNIQYFGAGTRLSVL.

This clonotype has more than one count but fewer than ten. The CDR3 DNA reads TGCAGTGCTAGCGGGCAGGGGGCTAATTCACCCCTCCACTTT. Translated, it gives CSASGQGANSPLHF. This chain links TRBV20-1 with TRBJ1-6; 8 nucleotides agree with TRBD1. The germline V gene encodes CDR1 DFQATT and CDR2 SNEGSKA (reference sequence). Trimming at V came to 3 bases and at J to 6 bases, leaving 4 bases not matched to a gene. The CDR3 loop spans 14 amino acids.